The 25 T cell receptor beta chains given below trace back to one sample, sequenced in a study of blood T cell repertoires in COVID-19 (dated by TCRdb to 2018 to 2021). Preparation of the library involved the immunoSEQ multiplex PCR assay. TCRdb mirrors the immuneACCESS table, restricted to in-frame sequences. Some clones are absent from its copies; in checked studies, under half trace to an unresolved V gene, and the reason for the others is unknown. Here the sample has 200,000 to 250,000 clones; approximately 82% occur a single time. 3% to 4.5% of the sample rests with the top ten. The specimen sequenced was peripheral blood. These receptors were collected from an elderly woman with acute or convalescent COVID-19.

The chain recombines TRBV5-4 with TRBJ2-7; 8 bases map to TRBD2. The ends lost 0 bases at V and 0 bases at J; junction bases unmatched: 2. The V gene's germline CDR1 is SGHNT and CDR2 YYREEE (reference sequence). The CDR3 has 15 amino acids. CDR3 region: CASSLVGTSSYEQYF. CDR3 DNA sequence: TGTGCCAGCAGCTTGGTCGGGACTAGCTCCTACGAGCAGTACTTC.

The rearrangement links TRBV11-3 to TRBJ2-7; 8 bases match TRBD2. The CDR3 runs 15 residues. CDR1 SGHNT and CDR2 YENEEA come from the germline V gene. The V gene end was trimmed by 7 bases and the J gene end by 4 bases; junction bases not matched to a gene: 12. In DNA, the CDR3 is TGTGCCAGCACCTCAAGGGGCGGGGGGTATTACGAGCAGTACTTC. Amino acids: CASTSRGGGYYEQYF.

The chain joins TRBV18 to TRBJ2-2, with D possibly matching TRBD2 (6 bases). CDR1 is KGHSH and CDR2 is LQKENI in the germline V gene. CDR3 length: 14 amino acids. V was shortened by 2 bases and J by 6 bases, with 10 bases between the two germline ends. The DNA for the CDR3 is TGTGCCAGCTCACCAGCTACGGGGGCCGGGGAGCTGTTTTTT. Its translation is CASSPATGAGELFF.

Of note for this clone: The junction does not match germline at one end; this may be a read error. The chain is built from TRBV18 and TRBJ1-2; D is possibly TRBD1 (5 bases). This CDR3 spans 14 amino acids. In germline, CDR1 is KGHSH, CDR2 LQKENI. CDR3 nucleotide sequence: TGTGCCAGCTCACCAGGACAAACTCCTGATGGGTACACCTTC. Residues: CASSPGQTPDGYTF. Filled out from reference TRBV18 and TRBJ1-2, the complete variable domain reads NAGVMQNPRHLVRRRGQEARLRCSPMKGHSHVYWYRQLPEEGLKFMVYLQKENIIDESGMPKERFSAEFPKEGPSILRIQQVVRGDSAAYFCASSPGQTPDGYTFGSGTRLTVV.

V is TRBV2 and J is TRBJ1-1; the D gene is possibly TRBD1 (5 bases). V gave up 4 bases and J gave up 4 bases, with 13 bases separating them. Per germline, CDR1 SNHLY and CDR2 FYNNEI. The CDR3 is 14 amino acids. For the CDR3, the DNA is TGTGCCAGCAGTGGTCAGGGCTCCGGCACTGAAGCTTTCTTT. Translated: CASSGQGSGTEAFF.

This chain links TRBV18 with TRBJ2-1; D possibly corresponds to TRBD2 (9 bases). V was cut by 3 bases and J by 6 bases, with 18 bases left in between. This CDR3 region has 16 residues. Germline loops: CDR1 KGHSH, CDR2 LQKENI. CDR3 bases: TGTGCCAGCTCACCGCCAGCGGGGGGACAGGTCAATGAGCAGTTCTTC. This translates into CASSPPAGGQVNEQFF.

This clone has a handful of counts. The chain combines TRBV12-3 or TRBV12-4 with TRBJ2-7; 8 bases fit TRBD2. The CDR3 runs to 13 residues. V dropped 7 bases and J dropped 2; count of bases not matched to a gene: 4. The CDR3 loop reads CASKVGGAYEQYF. Here the CDR3 DNA reads TGTGCCAGCAAGGTCGGGGGGGCCTACGAGCAGTACTTC.

This clone was counted a single time. V and J are TRBV2 and TRBJ2-2, with D possibly TRBD1 on 5 matching bases. The CDR3 is 16 amino acids. Germline CDR1 and CDR2: SNHLY and FYNNEI. V was clipped by 3 bases and J by 6 bases, with 17 bases between them. In DNA, the CDR3 is TGTGCCAGCAGTGAGGTCCGGGTAGGGGTGTCCGGGGAGCTGTTTTTT. Its protein is CASSEVRVGVSGELFF.

This chain uses TRBV16 with TRBJ1-1; the match to TRBD1 covers 9 bases. J lost 5 bases, V lost 6 bases, and 10 bases had no gene match. The CDR3 has 15 residues. Germline V gene sequence: CDR1 KGHSY, CDR2 FQNENV. Here the CDR3 reads CASRPRGQGSTEAFF. The DNA of the CDR3 is TGTGCCAGCAGACCCCGAGGACAGGGGTCGACTGAAGCTTTCTTT.

The chain uses TRBV5-1 and TRBJ1-2; 7 bases fit TRBD1. The CDR3 is 15 amino acids. The J segment lost 8 bases and the V segment lost 2 bases, leaving 12 bases of the junction unmatched. CDR1 is SGHRS, CDR2 YFSETQ, per germline. CDR3 in amino acids: CASSLSTGAASGYTF. CDR3 DNA sequence: TGCGCCAGCAGCTTATCAACAGGGGCCGCCTCGGGCTACACCTTC.

CDR3 bases: TGTGCCACCCTTCTCGGGAGGGTACCCTACACCTTC. Protein: CATLLGRVPYTF. J is TRBJ1-2 and V is TRBV24-1; D not resolved. Trimming took off 9 bases at V and 10 bases at J, with 17 bases between the two ends. There are 12 residues in the CDR3. From germline, CDR1 is KGHDR and CDR2 SFDVKD.

The rearrangement joins TRBV3-1 (or the pseudogene TRBV3-2) to TRBJ2-2, with D perhaps matching TRBD2 (5 bases). V was clipped by 4 bases and J by 2 bases, with 14 bases between them. Germline V CDR1 and CDR2: LGHDT, YNNKEL (reference sequence). The CDR3 loop spans 16 amino acids. The CDR3 loop reads CASSLTVGVNTGELFF. DNA of the CDR3: TGTGCCAGCAGCCTAACAGTCGGGGTAAACACCGGGGAGCTGTTTTTT.

The chain links TRBV6-5 to TRBJ1-2; 7 bases are a match to TRBD1. Germline loops: CDR1 MNHEY, CDR2 SVGAGI. The CDR3 length is 14 residues. With V trimmed by 6 bases and J by 7 bases, 11 bases remained unmatched. CDR3 region: CASSRDREARGYTF. CDR3 sequence (DNA): TGTGCCAGCAGCAGAGACAGGGAAGCTCGTGGCTACACCTTC.

The rearrangement links TRBV11-3 to TRBJ2-2; D is unclear. Trimming cost V 1 base and J 0 bases, with 9 bases left between them. Germline V gene data show CDR1 as SGHNT and CDR2 as YENEEA. The length of the CDR3 is 16 residues. This CDR3 is CASSLVWQSNTGELFF. CDR3 in DNA: TGTGCCAGCAGCTTAGTCTGGCAGTCGAACACCGGGGAGCTGTTTTTT.

The J gene is TRBJ1-1, the V gene TRBV11-3, with D maybe TRBD1 (5 bases). CDR1 SGHNT and CDR2 YENEEA come from the germline V gene. The CDR3 runs 13 residues. Trimming removed 0 bases from V and 5 bases from J, with 7 bases in between. The CDR3 protein is CASSLERGTEAFF. The CDR3 bases are TGTGCCAGCAGCTTAGAAAGGGGAACTGAAGCTTTCTTT.

CDR3 DNA: TGTGCCAGCAGCTCCCGGACTAGCGGGGGCCACCAAGAGACCCAGTACTTC. The encoded protein is CASSSRTSGGHQETQYF. V gene TRBV11-3 combines with J gene TRBJ2-5; TRBD2 aligns across 13 bases. Germline trimming cut 4 bases from V and 0 bases from J; bases unmatched to any gene: 5. CDR3 length: 17 amino acids. Germline CDR1 is SGHNT and CDR2 is YENEEA.

The chain links TRBV18 to TRBJ2-3, with TRBD2 matching over 13 bases. Germline V gene sequence: CDR1 KGHSH, CDR2 LQKENI. This CDR3 region has 16 residues. With 8 bases clipped from V and 6 bases from J, the junction kept 11 bases outside the gene matches. CDR3: CASQLGLAGETDTQYF. CDR3 DNA: TGTGCCAGCCAGCTCGGACTAGCGGGGGAGACCGATACGCAGTATTTT.

On this clone itself: Different DNA sequences within this sample yield the same CDR3. The chain carries TRBV5-1 and TRBJ1-1, with 7 bases lining up with TRBD1. Germline V lookup: CDR1 SGHRS, CDR2 YFSETQ. Trimming cost V 4 bases and J 0 bases; bases outside gene matches: 3. The CDR3 is 14 residues long. CDR3 in DNA: TGCGCCAGCAGCCAGGGACAGATGAACACTGAAGCTTTCTTT. It translates to CASSQGQMNTEAFF.

The chain recombines TRBV9 with TRBJ2-3, with no clear D. The CDR3 runs to 13 residues. Germline-derived CDR1 and CDR2 are SGDLS and YYNGEE. With 0 bases removed from V and 5 bases from J, the gap between germline ends came to 7 bases. CDR3 nucleotides: TGTGCCAGCAGCGTAGGTATGAGAGATACGCAGTATTTT. Protein sequence: CASSVGMRDTQYF.

V and J are TRBV28 and TRBJ1-3, with 9 bases fitting TRBD1. CDR3 length: 15 residues. Germline CDR1 and CDR2: MDHEN and SYDVKM. V shed 4 bases, J shed 4 bases, and the junction held 5 bases outside the gene matches. The CDR3 protein is CASSSTGGAGNTIYF. The CDR3 region has the DNA TGTGCCAGCAGTTCCACAGGGGGCGCGGGAAACACCATATATTTT.

The chain joins TRBV7-2 to TRBJ1-3; no firm D call. Germline lookup yields CDR1 SGHTA and CDR2 FQGNSA. V was trimmed by 0 bases and J by 0 bases, leaving 9 bases between them. CDR3 length: 16 residues. CDR3 in DNA: TGTGCCAGCAGCTTAGCTGGCGGACTCTCTGGAAACACCATATATTTT. It encodes CASSLAGGLSGNTIYF.

The CDR3 here is CASSPGQGISEAFF. In nucleotides, the CDR3 is TGTGCCAGCAGCCCGGGACAGGGTATCTCCGAAGCTTTCTTT. The chain employs TRBV7-3 and TRBJ1-1; 9 bases align to TRBD1. CDR3 size: 14 residues. The V and J ends lost 5 bases and 8 bases, in that order; junction bases with no gene match: 9. The germline V gene has CDR1 SGHTA and CDR2 FQGTGA.

The CDR3 bases are TGTGCCTGGATCTCGCTCGGCAGGGAGACCCAGTACTTC. Encoded protein: CAWISLGRETQYF. The chain uses TRBV30 and TRBJ2-5; D remains ambiguous. V was cut by 4 bases and J by 5 bases, with 14 bases left in between. Germline-derived CDR1 and CDR2 are GTSNPN and SVGIG (reference sequence). The CDR3 spans 13 residues.

The chain has TRBV6-5 and TRBJ2-2; 7 nucleotides line up with TRBD1. The CDR3 sequence is 14 residues long. Germline CDR1 MNHEY, CDR2 SVGAGI. The junction had 7 bases not matched to a gene; V was cut back by 6 bases and J by 6 bases. The CDR3 loop reads CASRRDSPAGELFF. The CDR3 coding sequence is TGTGCCAGCAGACGGGACAGTCCCGCCGGGGAGCTGTTTTTT.

This chain joins TRBV4-2 and TRBJ2-3; 15 bases fit TRBD2. Germline assignment: CDR1 LGHNA and CDR2 YNFKEQ. With 3 bases clipped from V and 5 bases from J, the junction kept 12 bases outside the gene matches. The CDR3 has 19 amino acids. CDR3 region: CASSQGRTSGGAGLDTQYF. In DNA form, the CDR3 reads TGTGCCAGCAGCCAGGGGAGGACTAGCGGGGGGGCCGGGTTAGATACGCAGTATTTT.